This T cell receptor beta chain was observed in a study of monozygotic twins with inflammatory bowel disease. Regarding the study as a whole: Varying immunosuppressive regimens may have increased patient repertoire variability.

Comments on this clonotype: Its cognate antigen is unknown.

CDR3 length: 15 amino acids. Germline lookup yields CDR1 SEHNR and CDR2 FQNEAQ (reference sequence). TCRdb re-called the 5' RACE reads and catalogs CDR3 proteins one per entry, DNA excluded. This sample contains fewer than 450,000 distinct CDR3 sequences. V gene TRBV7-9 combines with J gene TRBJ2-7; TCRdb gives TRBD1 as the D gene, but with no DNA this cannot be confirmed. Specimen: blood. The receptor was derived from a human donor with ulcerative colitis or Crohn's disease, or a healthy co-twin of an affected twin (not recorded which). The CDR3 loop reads CASSLGQGKIYEQYF.